Listed here are 19 T cell receptor beta chains from one sample, sequenced in a study of blood T cells in healthy people across ages. Next came a second PCR, run for about 6 to 12 cycles, which used a sample-barcoded 5' primer along with a J-beta primer mix. TCRdb reprocessed the 5' RACE reads with MiXCR, giving one entry per CDR3 protein. The sample lists 650,000 to 800,000 distinct CDR3 sequences; around two fifths were seen once. Source material: blood. These receptors were taken from a man aged 55-75 years in good health.

This chain joins TRBV29-1 and TRBJ1-4, with a possible D match to TRBD1 (5 bases). Trimming stripped 3 bases from V and 8 bases from J, with 10 bases between. The germline V gene encodes CDR1 SQVTM and CDR2 ANQGSEA. The CDR3 is 12 amino acids. CDR3 residues: CSVEGREEKLFF. The CDR3 DNA follows: TGCAGCGTTGAGGGCAGGGAAGAAAAACTGTTTTTT.

With regard to this clonotype: A much larger clone lies a single base off, so this may be a read error. V and J are TRBV11-2 and TRBJ2-7, with D uncertain. This CDR3 spans 12 amino acids. Germline V gene lookup returns CDR1 SGHAT and CDR2 FQNNGV. V lost 7 bases to trimming and J lost 1 base, with 8 bases between them. The CDR3 is CASIGWSYEQYF. The CDR3 DNA sequence: TGTGCCAGCATAGGCTGGTCCTACGAGCAGTACTTC.

The chain has TRBV10-3 and TRBJ1-6, with D maybe TRBD1 (6 bases). Per the germline V gene, CDR1 is ENHRY and CDR2 is SYGVKD. The length of the CDR3 is 15 residues. V lost 10 bases, J lost 6 bases, and 19 bases lay in between. CDR3 in amino acids: CATEGQLGGNSPLHF. Written as DNA, the CDR3 is TGTGCCACAGAGGGACAACTTGGTGGTAATTCACCCCTCCACTTT.

The V gene is TRBV19, the J gene TRBJ1-2, with D unclear. Per the germline V gene, CDR1 is LNHDA and CDR2 is SQIVND (reference sequence). V lost 3 bases and J lost 3, with 11 bases in between. The CDR3 extends over 14 amino acids. The CDR3 sequence: CASSMEAGYYGYTF. In DNA, the CDR3 is TGTGCCAGTAGTATGGAGGCGGGGTACTATGGCTACACCTTC.

The chain uses TRBV15 and TRBJ1-4; D gene uncertain. CDR1 and CDR2 from the germline V gene are LNHNV and YYDKDF (reference sequence). Trimming stripped 0 bases from V and 5 bases from J, with 4 bases between. CDR3 length: 13 amino acids. The CDR3 reads CATSRDPNEKLFF. CDR3 DNA sequence: TGTGCCACCAGCAGAGATCCAAATGAAAAACTGTTTTTT.

This sequence joins TRBV5-1 and TRBJ1-2; a possible D gene is TRBD1 (5 bases). Germline CDR1 reads SGHRS; CDR2 reads YFSETQ. V was trimmed by 5 bases and J by 4 bases, leaving 15 bases between them. The CDR3 consists of 14 residues. The DNA for the CDR3 is TGCGCCAGCAGGGAAGACAGTATCGGCTATGGCTACACCTTC. Translated: CASREDSIGYGYTF.

The chain has TRBV5-1 and TRBJ2-7; 7 bases line up with TRBD2. Per germline, CDR1 SGHRS and CDR2 YFSETQ. The CDR3 has 15 residues. V was pared by 0 bases and J by 6 bases, with 9 bases of the junction left unmatched. For the CDR3, the DNA is TGCGCCAGCAGCTTGGACCTCGGGGGGACCGTCGAGCAGTACTTC. Protein product: CASSLDLGGTVEQYF.

This clonotype was recorded at least ten times. This chain links TRBV2 with TRBJ2-6, with 9 bases lining up with TRBD2. CDR1 is SNHLY and CDR2 is FYNNEI in the germline V gene. Trimming took 6 bases from V and 6 from J; bases not matched to a gene: 3. The CDR3 covers 14 residues. CDR3 in amino acids: CASRSGGSANVLTF. The CDR3 bases are TGTGCCAGCAGAAGCGGGGGGTCGGCCAACGTCCTGACTTTC.

This clonotype was detected only a few times. This chain links TRBV3-1 with TRBJ2-1; no firm D call. CDR1 and CDR2 from the germline V gene are LGHDT and YNNKEL (reference sequence). V lost 8 bases and J lost 3, with 14 bases in between. This CDR3 has 14 residues. The CDR3 coding sequence is TGTGCCAGCGGTGGCCGCGTTCTCTACAATGAGCAGTTCTTC. Amino acids: CASGGRVLYNEQFF.

This clonotype showed up just a few times. The V gene is TRBV6-1, the J gene TRBJ2-1; 7 bases are a match to TRBD1. This CDR3 is built from 15 residues. Trimming cost V 6 bases and J 3 bases; bases outside gene matches: 8. CDR1 and CDR2 (germline): MNHNS, SASEGT. The CDR3 DNA reads TGTGCCAGCAGCGTGAGAGGGGGCCTCTACAATGAGCAGTTCTTC. This codes for CASSVRGGLYNEQFF.

Only a few counts were recorded for this clonotype. V gene TRBV6-4 combines with J gene TRBJ2-2; D is undetermined. Trimming took 2 bases from V and 3 from J, leaving 13 bases between them. The CDR3 is 16 amino acids. Germline V gene sequence: CDR1 MRHNA, CDR2 SNTAGT. The CDR3 sequence is CASSDRSSQHTGELFF. The CDR3 DNA follows: TGTGCCAGCAGTGACAGGAGTAGTCAGCACACCGGGGAGCTGTTTTTT.

The chain joins TRBV28 to TRBJ1-2; tentative D call: TRBD1 (5 bases). Trimming removed 6 bases at V and 5 bases at J, with 13 bases between. The CDR3 length is 13 residues. CDR1 and CDR2 (germline): MDHEN, SYDVKM. CDR3 amino acids: CASRPGRQYGYTF. Written as DNA, the CDR3 is TGTGCCAGCAGACCGGGACGGCAATATGGCTACACCTTC.

The chain is built from TRBV4-1 and TRBJ1-2, with 7 bases aligning to TRBD1. The ends lost 1 base at V and 4 bases at J; junction bases unmatched: 6. This CDR3 is 15 amino acids long. Germline V gene data show CDR1 as MGHRA and CDR2 as YSYEKL. The CDR3 DNA reads TGCGCCAGCAGCCAAGTACAGGGGACGAGCTATGGCTACACCTTC. Translated, it gives CASSQVQGTSYGYTF.

A few counts support this clonotype. This CDR3 reads CASSPRQGFSYEQYF. For the CDR3, the DNA is TGTGCCAGCAGCCCCCGACAGGGATTCTCCTACGAGCAGTACTTC. The gene calls are TRBV11-2 and TRBJ2-7; 7 bases are shared with TRBD1. The CDR3 length is 15 residues. Losses at the gene ends were 5 bases for V and 0 bases for J; bases not matched to a gene: 7. Germline CDR1 is SGHAT and CDR2 is FQNNGV.

The V gene is TRBV29-1, the J gene TRBJ2-5, with D tentatively TRBD1 or TRBD2 (6 bases each). This CDR3 spans 13 amino acids. The germline gives CDR1 SQVTM, CDR2 ANQGSEA. Trimming pared 4 bases from V and 5 bases from J, leaving 14 bases between. This CDR3 reads CSVVWGAGETQYF. Written as DNA, the CDR3 is TGCAGCGTTGTATGGGGGGCCGGGGAGACCCAGTACTTC.

The V gene is TRBV20-1, the J gene TRBJ1-6, with 7 bases that match TRBD1. V shed 3 bases and J 0 bases; nucleotides not matched to a gene: 2. Germline CDR1 DFQATT, CDR2 SNEGSKA (reference sequence). The CDR3 loop spans 15 amino acids. This chain's CDR3 is CSARGTVSYNSPLHF. The CDR3 bases are TGCAGTGCTAGGGGGACAGTCTCCTATAATTCACCCCTCCACTTT.

V is TRBV20-1 and J is TRBJ2-5; D is perhaps TRBD1 (6 bases). V was pared by 5 bases and J by 1 base, with 8 bases between. Germline V CDR1 and CDR2: DFQATT, SNEGSKA (reference sequence). The length of the CDR3 is 12 residues. CDR3 loop: CSARTAQETQYF. CDR3 bases: TGCAGTGCTCGGACAGCCCAAGAGACCCAGTACTTC.

This clonotype was detected a few times. The gene calls are TRBV29-1 and TRBJ1-6, with D uncertain. The CDR3 runs to 13 residues. CDR1 is SQVTM, CDR2 ANQGSEA, per germline. Trimming removed 7 bases from V and 16 bases from J, with 23 bases in between. In DNA, the CDR3 is TGCAGCGCCCCGTCCCGGCAATTCACCGGGCTCCACTTT. Translation: CSAPSRQFTGLHF.

The genes are TRBV20-1 and TRBJ1-5; 7 bases map to TRBD1. The CDR3 extends over 14 amino acids. J gave up 5 bases and V 6 bases, and 10 bases lay outside the gene matches. CDR1 and CDR2 (germline): DFQATT, SNEGSKA (reference sequence). The CDR3 loop reads CSARRGQGDQPQHF. The CDR3 nucleotides read TGCAGTGCCAGGCGTGGGCAGGGGGATCAGCCCCAGCATTTT.